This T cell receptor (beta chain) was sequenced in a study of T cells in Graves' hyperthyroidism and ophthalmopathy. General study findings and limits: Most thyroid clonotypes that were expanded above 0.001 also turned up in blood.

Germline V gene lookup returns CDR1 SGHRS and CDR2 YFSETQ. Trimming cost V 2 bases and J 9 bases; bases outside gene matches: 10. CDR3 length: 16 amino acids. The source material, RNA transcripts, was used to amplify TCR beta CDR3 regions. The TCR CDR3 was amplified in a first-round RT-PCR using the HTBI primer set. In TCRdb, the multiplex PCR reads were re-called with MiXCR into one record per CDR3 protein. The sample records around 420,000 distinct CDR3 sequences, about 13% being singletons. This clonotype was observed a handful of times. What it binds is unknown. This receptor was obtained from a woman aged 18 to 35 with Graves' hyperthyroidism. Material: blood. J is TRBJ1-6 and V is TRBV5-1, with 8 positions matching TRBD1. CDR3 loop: CASSFGQGAGASPLHF. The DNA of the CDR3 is TGCGCCAGCAGCTTCGGGCAGGGGGCGGGCGCTTCACCCCTCCACTTT.